Following are 32 T cell receptor beta chains from one sample sequenced in a study of early T cells in non-severe SARS-CoV-2 infection. TCRdb called the 5' RACE reads again in MiXCR, with one record for every CDR3 protein. Of 65,000 to 80,000 distinct CDR3 sequences in the sample, around 11% were seen once. The sequenced sample was whole blood. Receptors were obtained from an adult who was a healthcare worker with PCR-confirmed SARS-CoV-2 infection or an uninfected control (not recorded which).

This clonotype has only a few counts. The chain couples TRBV9 to TRBJ2-5; 9 bases are shared with TRBD2. Germline-derived CDR1 and CDR2 are SGDLS and YYNGEE. V shed 0 bases, J shed 5 bases, and the junction held 11 bases outside the gene matches. The CDR3 spans 17 residues. The CDR3 DNA is TGTGCCAGCAGCGTAGGATCCAGCGGGGGGTTTGGGGAGACCCAGTACTTC. This translates into CASSVGSSGGFGETQYF.

This clonotype has at least ten counts. The V call is TRBV6-2 or TRBV6-3, the J call TRBJ2-5; TRBD2 aligns across 14 bases. The trim removed 2 bases at V and 7 bases at J, leaving 3 bases unmatched. Germline loops: CDR1 MNHEY, CDR2 SVGEGT. The CDR3 has 15 residues. CDR3 nucleotides: TGTGCCAGCAGTTACCCCGGGACTAGCGGGGGGACCCAGTACTTC. This sequence encodes CASSYPGTSGGTQYF.

The chain links TRBV24-1 to TRBJ2-2; D ambiguous. V was trimmed by 4 bases and J by 4 bases, leaving 6 bases between them. The V gene's germline CDR1 is KGHDR and CDR2 SFDVKD. The CDR3 contains 13 residues. Here the CDR3 reads CATSEGSTGELFF. As DNA, the CDR3 is TGTGCCACCAGTGAAGGGTCCACCGGGGAGCTGTTTTTT.

This clonotype has a handful of counts. The chain employs TRBV12-3 or TRBV12-4 and TRBJ1-2; 8 bases are shared with TRBD1. This CDR3 has 13 amino acids. V was clipped by 5 bases and J by 7 bases; unmatched bases: 6. CDR3 sequence (DNA): TGTGCCAGCAGTATTGTTGACAGGGGTGGCTACACCTTC. As protein: CASSIVDRGGYTF.

This clonotype has just a few counts. The rearrangement links TRBV5-4 to TRBJ2-2, with 11 bases aligning to TRBD1. The CDR3 is 15 residues long. Germline loops: CDR1 SGHNT, CDR2 YYREEE (reference sequence). Trimming removed 2 bases from V and 5 bases from J; junction bases left unmatched: 2. The CDR3: CASSFGQGATGELFF. The CDR3 coding sequence is TGTGCCAGCAGCTTCGGACAGGGGGCGACCGGGGAGCTGTTTTTT.

This clonotype was detected only a few times. This rearrangement joins TRBV12-5 to TRBJ1-2, with D uncertain. CDR3 length equals 12 residues. The germline V and J ends were trimmed by 6 bases and 1 base, with 6 bases remaining between them. Germline CDR1 LGHNT, CDR2 FRNRAP. CDR3 in DNA: TGTGCTAGTGGCCAGAGTAACTATGGCTACACCTTC. It translates to CASGQSNYGYTF.

This clonotype was found many times. The chain employs TRBV5-1 and TRBJ1-1; D call uncertain. Germline lookup yields CDR1 SGHRS and CDR2 YFSETQ. This CDR3 has 13 amino acids. Deletions cut 2 bases from V and 5 bases from J, with 10 bases between. CDR3 coding DNA: TGCGCCAGCAGCTTAATTGGGTTGACTGAAGCTTTCTTT. It is translated as CASSLIGLTEAFF.

This clonotype was seen a few times. The chain recombines TRBV11-2 with TRBJ2-5; D gene unclear. Trimming stripped 2 bases from V and 2 bases from J, with 12 bases between. CDR3 length: 15 amino acids. Germline CDR1 is SGHAT and CDR2 is FQNNGV. DNA of the CDR3: TGTGCCAGCAGCTTATACCTGGGTGGTCAAGAGACCCAGTACTTC. This codes for CASSLYLGGQETQYF. The whole variable domain, remainder taken from reference TRBV11-2 and TRBJ2-5, is EAGVAQSPRYKIIEKRQSVAFWCNPISGHATLYWYQQILGQGPKLLIQFQNNGVVDDSQLPKDRFSAERLKGVDSTLKIQPAKLEDSAVYLCASSLYLGGQETQYFGPGTRLLVL.

V is TRBV11-2 and J is TRBJ1-2; D gene ambiguous. Per germline, CDR1 SGHAT and CDR2 FQNNGV. This CDR3 has 14 amino acids. V gave up 3 bases and J gave up 0 bases, with 8 bases separating them. CDR3 bases: TGTGCCAGCAGCTTCCTTACAGCTAACTATGGCTACACCTTC. Translated: CASSFLTANYGYTF.

This clonotype has just a few counts. The V gene is TRBV12-3 or TRBV12-4, the J gene TRBJ1-5; unclear D gene. The CDR3 sequence is 14 residues long. V was cut by 5 bases and J by 7 bases, with 15 bases left in between. CDR3 residues: CASSPGGKRQPQHF. CDR3 DNA sequence: TGTGCCAGCAGTCCGGGAGGGAAGAGGCAGCCCCAGCATTTT.

A remark on this clonotype: An end of the junction differs from the germline gene, which may be a read error. The V gene is TRBV5-1, the J gene TRBJ1-2; a weak D match, TRBD1 (5 bases). Germline values: CDR1 SGHRS, CDR2 YFSETQ. The CDR3 extends over 15 amino acids. CDR3 loop: CVSSLEQAPHYGYTF. CDR3 bases: TGCGTCAGCAGCTTGGAACAGGCCCCGCACTATGGCTACACCTTC.

Comments on this clonotype: The junction shows a germline mismatch at one end, possibly a read error. The CDR3 is CATSQEYNSNQPQHF. The CDR3, as DNA: TGCGCCACCAGCCAAGAGTATAATAGCAATCAGCCCCAGCATTTT. This chain uses TRBV4-1 with TRBJ1-5; no clear D gene. Germline V gene sequence: CDR1 MGHRA, CDR2 YSYEKL. The CDR3 sequence is 15 residues long.

The sample holds many counts of this clonotype. This chain uses TRBV11-2 with TRBJ1-1; possible D gene TRBD1, 6 bases. The CDR3 contains 14 residues. Germline V gene data show CDR1 as SGHAT and CDR2 as FQNNGV. V shed 3 bases and J shed 5 bases, with 13 bases lying between them. CDR3 sequence: CASSFWGRGTEAFF. The CDR3 DNA is TGTGCCAGCAGCTTCTGGGGAAGGGGGACTGAAGCTTTCTTT.

Many counts were recorded for this clonotype. V is TRBV6-2 or TRBV6-3 and J is TRBJ2-7; 8 nucleotides align to TRBD2. The V and J ends lost 4 bases and 3 bases, in that order; junction bases with no gene match: 8. In germline, CDR1 is MNHEY, CDR2 SVGEGT. This CDR3 is built from 15 residues. CDR3 DNA sequence: TGTGCCAGCAGTTCCCGGACTAGCCCCAGCTACGAGCAGTACTTC. Protein sequence: CASSSRTSPSYEQYF.

This clonotype was detected many times. The chain carries TRBV7-6 and TRBJ2-2; 11 bases match TRBD2. Looked up from germline, CDR1 is SGHVS and CDR2 is FNYEAQ. This CDR3 has 15 residues. J lost 7 bases, V lost 5 bases, and 6 bases had no gene match. CDR3 sequence (DNA): TGTGCCAGCAGCGAGACTAGCGGGGCCATCGGGGAGCTGTTTTTT. Encoded protein: CASSETSGAIGELFF.

This clonotype showed up many times. The chain has TRBV19 and TRBJ1-1; D is ambiguous. V lost 7 bases and J 2 bases, leaving 17 bases between the germline ends. From germline, CDR1 is LNHDA and CDR2 SQIVND (reference sequence). There are 15 residues in the CDR3. The CDR3 nucleotides read TGTGCCAGTATTCTCGACCACACCCTAAACACTGAAGCTTTCTTT. This translates into CASILDHTLNTEAFF. The whole variable domain, filled in from reference TRBV19 and TRBJ1-1, reads DGGITQSPKYLFRKEGQNVTLSCEQNLNHDAMYWYRQDPGQGLRLIYYSQIVNDFQKGDIAEGYSVSREKKESFPLTVTSAQKNPTAFYLCASILDHTLNTEAFFGQGTRLTVV.

This clonotype was seen only a few times. This chain joins TRBV2 and TRBJ1-3; D might be TRBD1 (6 bases). The CDR3 extends over 13 amino acids. The germline gives CDR1 SNHLY, CDR2 FYNNEI. V lost 7 bases and J 4 bases, leaving 11 bases between the germline ends. DNA for the CDR3: TGTGCCAGCACCACAGGACAGGGAAACACCATATATTTT. Translation: CASTTGQGNTIYF.

This clonotype was picked up a small number of times. This chain joins TRBV5-5 and TRBJ2-5, with a weak D call TRBD2 (5 bases). The CDR3 consists of 14 residues. V lost 3 bases to trimming and J lost 4 bases, with 13 bases between them. In germline, CDR1 is SGHKS, CDR2 YYEKEE (reference sequence). The CDR3 sequence is CASSWNTGGETQYF. The DNA for the CDR3 is TGTGCCAGCAGCTGGAATACCGGAGGAGAGACCCAGTACTTC. The variable domain in full, completed from reference TRBV5-5 and TRBJ2-5, reads DAGVTQSPTHLIKTRGQQVTLRCSPISGHKSVSWYQQVLGQGPQFIFQYYEKEERGRGNFPDRFSARQFPNYSSELNVNALLLGDSALYLCASSWNTGGETQYFGPGTRLLVL.

This clonotype was detected many times. The V gene is TRBV12-3 or TRBV12-4, the J gene TRBJ2-7, with D possibly being TRBD1 (5 bases). Trimming took off 1 base at V and 3 bases at J, with 13 bases between the two ends. This CDR3 comprises 15 residues. The CDR3 nucleotides read TGTGCCAGCAGTTTAGATACAGGAGAGAACTACGAGCAGTACTTC. The encoded protein is CASSLDTGENYEQYF.

V gene TRBV20-1 combines with J gene TRBJ1-2; D gene uncertain. V was shortened by 0 bases and J by 8 bases, with 10 bases between the two germline ends. Germline V gene sequence: CDR1 DFQATT, CDR2 SNEGSKA (reference sequence). This CDR3 spans 12 amino acids. The CDR3 nucleotides read TGCAGTGCTAGAGATCAGTTTTACGGCTACACCTTC. Encoded protein: CSARDQFYGYTF.

The chain combines TRBV29-1 with TRBJ2-7; D not certain. V gave up 3 bases and J gave up 1 base, with 7 bases separating them. CDR3 length: 12 amino acids. CDR1 is SQVTM and CDR2 is ANQGSEA in the germline V gene. The CDR3 DNA follows: TGCAGCGTTGACGGCGGATCCTACGAGCAGTACTTC. Amino acids: CSVDGGSYEQYF.

This clonotype showed up many times. The V gene is TRBV6-2 or TRBV6-3, the J gene TRBJ1-3; 9 nucleotides align to TRBD1. The CDR3 covers 15 residues. Germline values: CDR1 MNHEY, CDR2 SVGEGT. V trimming: 5 bases; J trimming: 4 bases; junction bases outside the gene matches: 6. CDR3 sequence: CASSPGQGYGNTIYF. The CDR3 DNA reads TGTGCCAGCAGTCCGGGACAGGGCTACGGAAACACCATATATTTT.

This chain links TRBV3-1 with TRBJ2-5, with D hard to call. The CDR3 consists of 12 residues. The germline V and J ends were trimmed by 2 bases and 5 bases, with 6 bases remaining between them. Germline assignment: CDR1 LGHDT and CDR2 YNNKEL (reference sequence). This CDR3 reads CASSQMRETQYF. The CDR3 DNA reads as TGTGCCAGCAGCCAAATGAGGGAGACCCAGTACTTC.

In this sample, this clonotype turned up a few times. The chain uses TRBV20-1 and TRBJ2-2; TRBD2 matches 7 bases. The CDR3 length is 15 residues. The V and J ends lost 5 bases and 3 bases, in that order; junction bases with no gene match: 9. The germline V gene encodes CDR1 DFQATT and CDR2 SNEGSKA (reference sequence). The chain's CDR3 is CSAARAGKYTGELFF. The CDR3 DNA is TGCAGTGCTGCCCGAGCGGGGAAATACACCGGGGAGCTGTTTTTT.

The J gene is TRBJ1-4, the V gene TRBV28, with TRBD1 identical over 7 bases. Germline V gene sequence: CDR1 MDHEN, CDR2 SYDVKM. The V and J ends lost 6 bases and 4 bases, in that order; junction bases with no gene match: 5. The CDR3 contains 14 residues. The CDR3 DNA sequence: TGTGCCAGCAGCCAGGGGACAGATAATGAAAAACTGTTTTTT. The encoded protein is CASSQGTDNEKLFF.

This clonotype was counted a few times. The rearrangement links TRBV7-2 to TRBJ2-2; D might be TRBD2 (6 bases). The V and J ends lost 3 bases and 2 bases respectively, with 10 bases between them. The CDR3 is made up of 15 amino acids. In germline, CDR1 is SGHTA, CDR2 FQGNSA. This CDR3 is CASSFGGVNTGELFF. The DNA of the CDR3 is TGTGCCAGCAGCTTCGGCGGGGTTAACACCGGGGAGCTGTTTTTT.

This clonotype was seen many times. The chain uses TRBV6-1 and TRBJ2-7; possible D gene TRBD2, 7 bases. Per the germline V gene, CDR1 is MNHNS and CDR2 is SASEGT. Trimming took off 4 bases at V and 7 bases at J, with 14 bases between the two ends. This CDR3 contains 13 residues. The chain's CDR3 is CASSVAGAREQYF. CDR3 bases: TGTGCCAGCAGTGTCGCGGGGGCTAGGGAGCAGTACTTC.

This clonotype showed up many times. The chain combines TRBV20-1 with TRBJ2-7; 9 bases fit TRBD2. V lost 3 bases to trimming and J lost 3 bases; unmatched junction nucleotides: 6. Germline-derived CDR1 and CDR2 are DFQATT and SNEGSKA (reference sequence). CDR3 length equals 14 residues. CDR3 amino acids: CSASRAGGNYEQYF. Written as DNA, the CDR3 is TGCAGTGCTAGTCGAGCGGGGGGTAACTACGAGCAGTACTTC.

This clonotype occurred a few times. This chain connects TRBV7-8 to TRBJ2-1; 9 bases map to TRBD2. The trim removed 5 bases at V and 7 bases at J, leaving 12 bases unmatched. The CDR3 covers 16 residues. Germline V gene data show CDR1 as SGHVS and CDR2 as FQNEAQ. The CDR3 DNA reads as TGTGCCAGCAGCCAACCCGGCCTAGCGGGGAAAAATGAGCAGTTCTTC. It encodes CASSQPGLAGKNEQFF.

There are a few counts of this clonotype. The genes are TRBV6-5 and TRBJ1-1, with a tentative D call TRBD1 (6 bases). Germline V lookup: CDR1 MNHEY, CDR2 SVGAGI. There are 12 residues in the CDR3. Trimming pared 6 bases from V and 7 bases from J, leaving 12 bases between. The CDR3 region has the DNA TGTGCCAGCAGGTACGGACAGAATGAAGCTTTCTTT. Its translation is CASRYGQNEAFF.

The chain has TRBV9 and TRBJ2-5, with TRBD2 as a possible D gene (5 bases). V was clipped by 4 bases and J by 14 bases, with 18 bases between them. The CDR3 runs 12 residues. Per germline, CDR1 SGDLS and CDR2 YYNGEE. The CDR3 protein is CASSREGSDLYF. The CDR3 DNA reads TGTGCCAGCAGCAGAGAGGGTAGCGACCTCTACTTC.

Many counts were recorded for this clonotype. V is TRBV29-1 and J is TRBJ2-3; 7 bases agree with TRBD1. V lost 0 bases to trimming and J lost 2 bases; unmatched junction nucleotides: 14. The germline V gene encodes CDR1 SQVTM and CDR2 ANQGSEA. The CDR3 loop spans 18 amino acids. Here the CDR3 DNA reads TGCAGCGTTGAAGATCCAAGGCTGGGGCAGGGGGACACAGATACGCAGTATTTT. Translation gives CSVEDPRLGQGDTDTQYF.